One sample yielded the 15 T cell receptor beta chains listed below, sequenced in a study of cytomegalovirus exposure and HLA in healthy donors. Primers: 60 Vbeta forward and 13 Jbeta reverse. The data were produced by immunoSEQ multiplex PCR, yet TCRdb's version contains in-frame clones alone and is incomplete. The sample lists around 170,000 clones, 70% to 85% occurring once. The source material was PBMCs. The source is a man in his late teens or twenties in good health and CMV-seronegative.

Only one count was recorded for this clone. V usage is TRBV7-2 and J usage is TRBJ1-5; D possibly corresponds to TRBD1 (6 bases). V lost 5 bases and J lost 6, with 14 bases in between. The CDR3 totals 14 residues. CDR1 and CDR2 (germline): SGHTA, FQGNSA. The CDR3 is CASSEIFRGQPQHF. The CDR3 region has the DNA TGTGCCAGCAGCGAAATATTCAGGGGTCAGCCCCAGCATTTT.

The chain links TRBV29-1 to TRBJ2-3, with a possible D match to TRBD1 (6 bases). Germline V gives CDR1 SQVTM, CDR2 ANQGSEA. The CDR3 is made up of 14 amino acids. Trimming pared 6 bases from V and 0 bases from J, leaving 13 bases between. This chain's CDR3 is CSVQGALSTDTQYF. As DNA, the CDR3 is TGCAGCGTACAGGGAGCACTAAGCACAGATACGCAGTATTTT.

This clone occurred a few times. The rearrangement links TRBV6-5 to TRBJ1-1; D remains unclear. This CDR3 is built from 14 residues. V was trimmed by 2 bases and J by 0 bases, leaving 7 bases between them. Germline CDR1 and CDR2: MNHEY and SVGAGI. CDR3 nucleotides: TGTGCCAGCAGTTACAGGCAGGTGAACACTGAAGCTTTCTTT. This codes for CASSYRQVNTEAFF.

The CDR3 loop reads CASSLMGLAATDTQYF. DNA for the CDR3: TGTGCCAGCAGCTTGATGGGTCTAGCGGCCACAGATACGCAGTATTTT. V gene TRBV5-4 combines with J gene TRBJ2-3; TRBD2 agrees at 7 bases. Per germline, CDR1 SGHNT and CDR2 YYREEE (reference sequence). The CDR3 is 16 residues long. V was pared by 1 base and J by 2 bases, with 7 bases of the junction left unmatched.

The chain couples TRBV9 to TRBJ2-5; D uncertain. The germline CDR1 and CDR2 sequences are SGDLS and YYNGEE. The CDR3 is 14 amino acids. The V and J ends lost 4 bases and 5 bases respectively, with 15 bases between them. The CDR3 DNA follows: TGTGCCAGCAGCCTGACTTCTACGAGGGAGACCCAGTACTTC. Amino acids: CASSLTSTRETQYF. The variable domain in full, completed from reference TRBV9 and TRBJ2-5, reads DSGVTQTPKHLITATGQRVTLRCSPRSGDLSVYWYQQSLDQGLQFLIQYYNGEERAKGNILERFSAQQFPDLHSELNLSSLELGDSALYFCASSLTSTRETQYFGPGTRLLVL.

V gene TRBV7-2 combines with J gene TRBJ1-1; D might be TRBD1 (6 bases). CDR3 size: 14 residues. The germline CDR1 and CDR2 sequences are SGHTA and FQGNSA. V was shortened by 5 bases and J by 10 bases, with 20 bases between the two germline ends. The CDR3 DNA is TGTGCCAGCAGCCCCGAAGCCAGGGGTAGAGCAGCTTTCTTT. It encodes CASSPEARGRAAFF.

This chain connects TRBV7-2 to TRBJ1-1, with D maybe TRBD1 (5 bases). The CDR3 contains 13 residues. Deletions cut 2 bases from V and 7 bases from J, with 11 bases between. Germline V gives CDR1 SGHTA, CDR2 FQGNSA. The CDR3 loop reads CASSLLGGGEAFF. CDR3 DNA sequence: TGTGCCAGCAGCTTATTGGGGGGGGGTGAAGCTTTCTTT.

The chain uses TRBV7-8 and TRBJ2-7; 7 nucleotides match TRBD1. Germline lookup yields CDR1 SGHVS and CDR2 FQNEAQ. V lost 4 bases, J lost 2 bases, and 11 bases stayed unmatched. The CDR3 totals 16 residues. Here the CDR3 reads CASSSAGGGYTYEQYF. The CDR3 nucleotides are TGTGCCAGCAGCTCAGCAGGGGGTGGATACACCTACGAGCAGTACTTC.

This sequence joins TRBV19 and TRBJ1-3; D ambiguous. This CDR3 is built from 14 residues. Germline lookup yields CDR1 LNHDA and CDR2 SQIVND (reference sequence). V lost 8 bases to trimming and J lost 7 bases, with 18 bases between them. The CDR3 coding sequence is TGTGCCAGTCATAGTCTGGGCAGTAGGAACACCATATATTTT. It yields the protein CASHSLGSRNTIYF.

There are a few counts of this clone. The chain combines TRBV5-1 with TRBJ2-1; 8 bases match TRBD2. CDR3 length: 15 amino acids. Germline lookup yields CDR1 SGHRS and CDR2 YFSETQ. V lost 6 bases and J lost 6; bases outside the gene matches: 11. The CDR3 is CASTPGGGRFNEQFF. CDR3 in DNA: TGCGCCAGCACTCCGGGGGGGGGTCGGTTCAATGAGCAGTTCTTC.

The CDR3: CAWKATYEQYF. The CDR3 nucleotides are TGTGCCTGGAAAGCTACCTACGAGCAGTACTTC. V gene TRBV30 combines with J gene TRBJ2-7; unclear D gene. The CDR3 is 11 residues long. Germline CDR1 is GTSNPN and CDR2 is SVGIG (reference sequence). Trimming cost V 4 bases and J 2 bases, with 6 bases left between them.

This clone occurred a few times. The gene calls are TRBV11-1 and TRBJ2-1; TRBD2 matches at 9 bases. This CDR3 has 17 residues. With 3 bases clipped from V and 6 bases from J, the junction kept 12 bases outside the gene matches. Germline CDR1 is SGHAT and CDR2 is FQDESV (reference sequence). The CDR3 sequence is CASSFSLLAGGRNEQFF. The CDR3, as DNA: TGTGCCAGCAGCTTTAGCTTGTTGGCGGGAGGGCGCAATGAGCAGTTCTTC.

This chain uses TRBV4-2 with TRBJ2-2; 10 nucleotides agree with TRBD2. With 4 bases clipped from V and 3 bases from J, the junction kept 5 bases outside the gene matches. Germline loops: CDR1 LGHNA, CDR2 YNFKEQ. This CDR3 is 16 amino acids long. The CDR3, as DNA: TGTGCCAGCAGCCTAGCGGGAGGCTCGGACACCGGGGAGCTGTTTTTT. Encoded protein: CASSLAGGSDTGELFF.

This chain links TRBV6-1 with TRBJ2-1, with D unclear. Trimming took off 8 bases at V and 4 bases at J, with 3 bases between the two ends. CDR1 MNHNS and CDR2 SASEGT come from the germline V gene. The CDR3 loop spans 10 amino acids. DNA of the CDR3: TGTGCCAGCCCGTACAATGAGCAGTTCTTC. It encodes CASPYNEQFF.

This clone was detected once. The chain recombines TRBV9 with TRBJ2-3; 8 bases are shared with TRBD2. CDR3 size: 15 residues. Germline V CDR1 and CDR2: SGDLS, YYNGEE. J lost 3 bases, V lost 3 bases, and 6 bases had no gene match. The CDR3 here is CASSAAGVKTDTQYF. The CDR3 region has the DNA TGTGCCAGCAGCGCAGCGGGGGTAAAGACAGATACGCAGTATTTT. Based on the CDR3 plus reference TRBV9 and TRBJ2-3, the full variable domain is DSGVTQTPKHLITATGQRVTLRCSPRSGDLSVYWYQQSLDQGLQFLIQYYNGEERAKGNILERFSAQQFPDLHSELNLSSLELGDSALYFCASSAAGVKTDTQYFGPGTRLTVL.